This T cell receptor (beta chain) stems from a study of Ad26.COV2.S vaccination and SARS-CoV-2 variants. Only in-frame clones appear in the TCRdb table, and some are missing; sequencing was by immunoSEQ multiplex PCR. The table shows roughly 420,000 clones, with around 87% occurring only once. This sample's treatment: around 19 received Ad26.COV2.S at low or high dose, single or two shots; about 5 received placebo; per-sample allocation not given. The study sampled participants on day 63 after the first vaccine or placebo injection. Study findings and constraints: Spike-specific responses of CD8+ and CD4+ T cells were reported to display substantial breadth after vaccination. Recipients of vaccine and of placebo showed similar breadth of their non-spike TCR repertoires.

CDR3 size: 17 residues. A single count supports this clone. Its antigen is not identified. The sequence was obtained from a person between 18 and 65 years old who received the Ad26.COV2.S COVID-19 vaccine or a placebo. This sequence joins TRBV21-1 and TRBJ1-1. TRBV21-1 is flagged as a pseudogene. The sample in question was peripheral blood, obtained in a trial of Ad26.COV2.S vaccine versus placebo. CDR3 loop: CASILRGQGWGYTEAFF. Written as DNA, the CDR3 is TGTGCCAGCATCTTGCGGGGGCAGGGGTGGGGATACACTGAAGCTTTCTTT.